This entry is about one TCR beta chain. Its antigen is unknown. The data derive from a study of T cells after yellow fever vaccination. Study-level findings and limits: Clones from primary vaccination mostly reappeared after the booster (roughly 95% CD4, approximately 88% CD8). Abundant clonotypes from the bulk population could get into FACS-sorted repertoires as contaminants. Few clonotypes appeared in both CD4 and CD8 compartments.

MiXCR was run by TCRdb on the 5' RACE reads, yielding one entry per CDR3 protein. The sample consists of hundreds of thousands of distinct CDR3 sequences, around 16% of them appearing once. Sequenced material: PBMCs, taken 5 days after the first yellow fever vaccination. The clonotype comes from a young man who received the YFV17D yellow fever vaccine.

The CDR3 DNA reads as TGCGCCAGCAGCGAAACGACCGGGTTGAACATTCAGTACTTC. Protein: CASSETTGLNIQYF. V usage is TRBV4-3 and J usage is TRBJ2-4; no definite D call. Deletions cut 5 bases from V and 7 bases from J, with 15 bases between. The CDR3 spans 14 residues. The germline V gene has CDR1 LGHNA and CDR2 YSLEER.